The sequence of this TCR beta chain was determined in a study of T cells in Graves' hyperthyroidism and ophthalmopathy. Study information: Peripheral blood specimens were obtained at initial diagnosis, prior to any treatment. Study-wide findings and caveats: Ophthalmopathy and stable hyperthyroidism were separated by a 13 V-J model.

Turning to this clonotype: Antigen specificity is unknown.

Regions amplified from RNA transcripts were the TCR beta CDR3 regions. When the TCR CDR3 underwent first-round RT-PCR, the HTBI primer set was used. TCRdb itself ran the multiplex PCR reads through MiXCR, one entry per CDR3 protein. The data hold approximately 600,000 distinct CDR3 sequences, with roughly 14% observed a single time. V shed 6 bases, J shed 5 bases, and the junction held 18 bases outside the gene matches. The CDR3 spans 17 residues. Germline V gene data show CDR1 as MNHNS and CDR2 as SASEGT. The sequencing sample was made of blood. The chain uses TRBV6-1 and TRBJ2-5, with TRBD1 identical over 7 bases. The clonotype was recovered from a woman aged 40 to 49 with Graves' ophthalmopathy. CDR3 region: CASRRRPGTASKETQYF. In nucleotides, the CDR3 is TGTGCCAGCAGGCGGCGACCCGGGACAGCTTCCAAGGAGACCCAGTACTTC.